Detailed here is one TCR beta chain. Its antigen is undetermined. Assay used: immunoSEQ multiplex PCR; TCRdb lists only in-frame clones, some missing. The data show about 2.4 million clones, approximately 94% seen once. Germline V gene sequence: CDR1 MNHNS, CDR2 SASEGT. With 4 bases removed from V and 10 bases from J, the gap between germline ends came to 16 bases. This CDR3 has 13 residues. The entry originates in a study of shared clonotypes between healthy human individuals. Study findings and constraints: Non-shared clonotypes displayed generation probabilities falling below those of clonotypes present in all four donors. Sample collection involved blood only; tissue repertoires are likely different. The study generally estimated greater richness for naive than memory subsets.

The receptor's source is a man aged 18 to 30 in good health. Some clones in this sample may be carry-over from other donors' samples. V gene TRBV6-1 combines with J gene TRBJ1-2; the D gene is possibly TRBD1 (5 bases). The material sequenced was naive CD4+ T cells from PBMCs. Subset in this sample: CD45RA+ positively selected. DNA for the CDR3: TGTGCCAGCAGTGGGTTCGGGGCTTGGGTCTACACCTTC. The encoded protein is CASSGFGAWVYTF.